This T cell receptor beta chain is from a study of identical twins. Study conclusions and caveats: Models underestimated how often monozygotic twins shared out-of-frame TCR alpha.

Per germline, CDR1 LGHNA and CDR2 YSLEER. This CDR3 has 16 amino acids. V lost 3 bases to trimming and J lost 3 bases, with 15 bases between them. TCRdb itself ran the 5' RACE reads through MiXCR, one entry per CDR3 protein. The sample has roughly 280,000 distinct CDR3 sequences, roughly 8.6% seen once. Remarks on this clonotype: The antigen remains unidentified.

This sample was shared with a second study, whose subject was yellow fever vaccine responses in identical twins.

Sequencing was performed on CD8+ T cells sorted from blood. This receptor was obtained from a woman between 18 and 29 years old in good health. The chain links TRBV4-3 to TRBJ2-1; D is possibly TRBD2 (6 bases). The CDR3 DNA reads TGCGCCAGCAGCCAGGAAACGGGACTGTACTACAATGAGCAGTTCTTC. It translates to CASSQETGLYYNEQFF.